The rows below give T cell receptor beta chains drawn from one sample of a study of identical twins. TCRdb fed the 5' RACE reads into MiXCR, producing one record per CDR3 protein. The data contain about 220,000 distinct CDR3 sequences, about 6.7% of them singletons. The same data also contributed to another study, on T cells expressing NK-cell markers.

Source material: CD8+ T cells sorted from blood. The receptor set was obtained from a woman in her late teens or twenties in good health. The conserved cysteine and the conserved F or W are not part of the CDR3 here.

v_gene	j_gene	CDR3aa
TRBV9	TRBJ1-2	ATEGIHGYT
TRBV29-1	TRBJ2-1	SVAGQGSLSYNEQF
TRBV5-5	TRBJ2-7	ASSLFRGGGEQY
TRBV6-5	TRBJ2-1	ASSYSSEQF
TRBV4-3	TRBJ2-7	ASSQVQDHYEQY
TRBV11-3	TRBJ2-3	ASRPPSSEASDTQY
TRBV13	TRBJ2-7	ASARPLGEQY
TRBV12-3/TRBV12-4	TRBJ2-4	ASSLLAGTLGIQY
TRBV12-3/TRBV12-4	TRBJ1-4	ASNSLDSEKLF
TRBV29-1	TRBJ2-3	SVEGGTSGTDTQY
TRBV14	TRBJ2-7	ASSPLRGITSYEQY
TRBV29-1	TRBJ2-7	SVIRDREQY
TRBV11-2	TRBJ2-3	ASSYLLSSGGDTDTQY
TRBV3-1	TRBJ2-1	ASCQQVPWGPGSEQF
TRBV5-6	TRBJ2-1	ASSWGGADEQF
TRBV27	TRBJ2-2	ASSPIGRDTGELF
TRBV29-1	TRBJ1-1	SVVSLDTEAF
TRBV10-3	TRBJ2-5	AISEEGRDQY
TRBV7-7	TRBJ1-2	ASSARRDSAKA
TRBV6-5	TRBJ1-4	ASSYFSDEKLF
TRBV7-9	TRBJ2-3	ASSPFPGGQGTDTQY
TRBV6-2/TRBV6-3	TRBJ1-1	ASSRHRLEAF
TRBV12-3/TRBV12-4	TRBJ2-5	ASSPKDRTQETQY
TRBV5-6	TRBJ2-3	ASSFGQGTDTQY
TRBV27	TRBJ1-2	ASSSSGFYGYT
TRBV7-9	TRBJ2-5	ASSFIPPETQY
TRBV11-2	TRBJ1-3	ASSLPESNRAPNTIY
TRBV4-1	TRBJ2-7	ASSQDPRTGETYEQY
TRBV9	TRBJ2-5	ASSGEAGPGETQY
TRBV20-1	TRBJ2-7	SARGREETYEQY
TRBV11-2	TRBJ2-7	ASSLGGGRSYEQY
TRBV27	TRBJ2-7	ASNPGVSSYEQY
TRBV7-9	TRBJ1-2	ASSTPGGGYT
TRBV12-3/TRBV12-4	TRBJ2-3	ASTVLGRTGTQY
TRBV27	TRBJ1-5	ASSASTGFASQPQH
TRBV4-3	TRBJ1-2	ASSQDRGYGYT
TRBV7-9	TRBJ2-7	ASSPWGALPYEQY
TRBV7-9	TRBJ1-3	ASSSPLDLGVY
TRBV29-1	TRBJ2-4	SVEGDSGDWGIQY
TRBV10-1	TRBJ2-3	ASSDREHVQDTQY
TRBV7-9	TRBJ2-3	ASSLPSTDTQY
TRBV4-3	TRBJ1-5	ASSQDVTGVIYQPQH